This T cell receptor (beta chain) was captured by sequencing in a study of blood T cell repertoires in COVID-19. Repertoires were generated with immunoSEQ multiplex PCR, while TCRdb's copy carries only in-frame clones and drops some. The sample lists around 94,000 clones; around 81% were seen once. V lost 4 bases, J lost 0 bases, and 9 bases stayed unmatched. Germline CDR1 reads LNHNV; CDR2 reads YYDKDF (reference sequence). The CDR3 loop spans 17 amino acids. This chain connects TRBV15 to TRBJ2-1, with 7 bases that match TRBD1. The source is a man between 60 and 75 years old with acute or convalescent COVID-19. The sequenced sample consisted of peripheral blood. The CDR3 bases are TGTGCCACCAGCATTGGAAGGGGGCCCAGCTCCTACAATGAGCAGTTCTTC. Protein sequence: CATSIGRGPSSYNEQFF. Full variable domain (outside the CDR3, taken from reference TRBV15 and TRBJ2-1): DAMVIQNPRYQVTQFGKPVTLSCSQTLNHNVMYWYQQKSSQAPKLLFHYYDKDFNNEADTPDNFQSRRPNTSFCFLDIRSPGLGDTAMYLCATSIGRGPSSYNEQFFGPGTRLTVL.